The 19 T cell receptor beta chains below were found in one sample sequenced in a study of shared clonotypes between healthy human individuals. Selected positively for CCR7 and CD45RO-negative, naive CD8 cells excluded terminally differentiated effector memory CD45RA+ cells. Generated by immunoSEQ multiplex PCR, the TCRdb table keeps only in-frame clones and is missing some. This table holds approximately 1.9 million clones, just over 90% found once. Sequenced material: naive CD8+ T cells from PBMCs. The receptors were gathered from a man aged 18 to 30 in good health. Some clones in this sample may be carry-over from other donors' samples.

This CDR3 reads CASSLRTAHANEQFF. In nucleotides, the CDR3 is TGTGCCAGCAGCTTAAGGACAGCCCATGCGAATGAGCAGTTCTTC. V usage is TRBV13 and J usage is TRBJ2-1, with D possibly being TRBD1 (6 bases). The germline gives CDR1 PRHDT, CDR2 FYEKMQ (reference sequence). The CDR3 length is 15 residues. Trimming cost V 2 bases and J 7 bases, with 15 bases left between them.

The chain links TRBV27 to TRBJ2-2; D is possibly TRBD1 (6 bases). This CDR3 is built from 13 residues. The germline CDR1 and CDR2 sequences are MNHEY and SMNVEV (reference sequence). With 6 bases removed from V and 6 bases from J, the gap between germline ends came to 11 bases. The CDR3 bases are TGTGCCAGCAGCGAGGGGGACGCCGGGGAGCTGTTTTTT. This translates into CASSEGDAGELFF.

The rearrangement links TRBV29-1 to TRBJ1-1; 7 nucleotides align to TRBD1. This CDR3 has 14 residues. Looked up from germline, CDR1 is SQVTM and CDR2 is ANQGSEA. V dropped 3 bases and J dropped 8; count of bases not matched to a gene: 12. The DNA of the CDR3 is TGCAGCGTTGACCAGACAGGGTTGCAATCGGAAGCTTTCTTT. Residues: CSVDQTGLQSEAFF.

V gene TRBV14 combines with J gene TRBJ2-4; possibly TRBD2 for D (6 bases). The germline V gene has CDR1 SGHDN and CDR2 FVKESK. The length of the CDR3 is 12 residues. V gave up 4 bases and J gave up 11 bases, with 12 bases separating them. The CDR3 DNA sequence: TGTGCCAGCAGCCTGGACTGGGGGGTTCAGTACTTC. Residues: CASSLDWGVQYF.

The chain has TRBV11-2 and TRBJ2-1, with 8 positions matching TRBD2. Looked up from germline, CDR1 is SGHAT and CDR2 is FQNNGV. V was pared by 0 bases and J by 2 bases, with 9 bases of the junction left unmatched. The CDR3 covers 18 residues. The CDR3 spells CASSLDGRALGTYNEQFF. CDR3 sequence (DNA): TGTGCCAGCAGCTTAGACGGGAGGGCCCTGGGGACCTACAATGAGCAGTTCTTC.

The chain's CDR3 is CASSGVGWDQPQHF. DNA for the CDR3: TGTGCCAGTAGCGGGGTGGGTTGGGATCAGCCCCAGCATTTT. The chain employs TRBV19 and TRBJ1-5; D remains unclear. The CDR3 runs to 14 residues. The germline CDR1 and CDR2 sequences are LNHDA and SQIVND (reference sequence). Trimming removed 6 bases from V and 5 bases from J, with 14 bases in between.

This clone was observed once. The CDR3: CASSLEGWYYGYTF. As DNA, the CDR3 is TGTGCCAGCAGCTTGGAAGGCTGGTACTATGGCTACACCTTC. The rearrangement joins TRBV5-4 to TRBJ1-2; D ambiguous. The germline V gene encodes CDR1 SGHNT and CDR2 YYREEE (reference sequence). This CDR3 contains 14 residues. Trimming stripped 0 bases from V and 3 bases from J, with 9 bases between.

The chain uses TRBV29-1 and TRBJ1-2, with D uncertain. The CDR3 sequence is 13 residues long. Per the germline V gene, CDR1 is SQVTM and CDR2 is ANQGSEA. V lost 8 bases and J 4 bases, leaving 17 bases between the germline ends. The CDR3 bases are TGCAGCTCACAATCAACCGGGGTCTATGGCTACACCTTC. It encodes CSSQSTGVYGYTF.

The rearrangement uses TRBV7-2 and TRBJ2-1; the D gene is possibly TRBD2 (6 bases). Trimming took off 3 bases at V and 3 bases at J, with 18 bases between the two ends. The CDR3 runs 17 residues. Germline CDR1 is SGHTA and CDR2 is FQGNSA. The chain's CDR3 is CASSFPGTGTFYNEQFF. CDR3 nucleotide sequence: TGTGCCAGCAGCTTTCCCGGGACTGGTACCTTCTACAATGAGCAGTTCTTC.

The rearrangement joins TRBV27 to TRBJ2-7, with a possible D match to TRBD2 (6 bases). The CDR3 is 14 amino acids. Deletions cut 3 bases from V and 2 bases from J, with 11 bases between. Germline V lookup: CDR1 MNHEY, CDR2 SMNVEV (reference sequence). CDR3 sequence: CASSFGSGTYEQYF. The DNA of the CDR3 is TGTGCCAGCAGTTTCGGGAGCGGAACCTACGAGCAGTACTTC.

In its sample, this clone was seen once. The chain recombines TRBV11-1 with TRBJ1-3, with D perhaps matching TRBD1 (6 bases). The V and J ends lost 2 bases and 4 bases respectively, with 18 bases between them. This CDR3 comprises 17 residues. Germline CDR1 is SGHAT and CDR2 is FQDESV (reference sequence). The CDR3 DNA sequence: TGTGCCAGCAGCTTATTCCCCCCCGACAGGCCCGGAAACACCATATATTTT. Translation gives CASSLFPPDRPGNTIYF.

The chain employs TRBV27 and TRBJ1-1; D unclear. The germline gives CDR1 MNHEY, CDR2 SMNVEV (reference sequence). This CDR3 contains 14 residues. The V gene lost 4 bases and the J gene lost 5 bases, with 14 bases spanning the gap. DNA of the CDR3: TGTGCCAGCAGTTCTCAGGAATCGAGGACTGAAGCTTTCTTT. Protein sequence: CASSSQESRTEAFF.

CDR3 nucleotides: TGTGCCAGCAGCCCCGGGACTAGCGGGAGGAGGGCCTACGAGCAGTACTTC. This gives the protein CASSPGTSGRRAYEQYF. The chain recombines TRBV9 with TRBJ2-7; 15 bases line up with TRBD2. The germline gives CDR1 SGDLS, CDR2 YYNGEE. V lost 4 bases to trimming and J lost 2 bases; unmatched junction nucleotides: 7. The CDR3 is made up of 17 amino acids.

This CDR3 is CASTSGGVDNEQFF. Written as DNA, the CDR3 is TGTGCCAGCACGTCCGGGGGAGTGGACAATGAGCAGTTCTTC. This chain joins TRBV7-6 and TRBJ2-1; possible D gene TRBD2, 6 bases. The CDR3 is 14 amino acids. Germline CDR1 and CDR2: SGHVS and FNYEAQ. Trimming removed 7 bases from V and 5 bases from J, with 15 bases in between.

The rearrangement uses TRBV19 and TRBJ2-7, with 7 bases lining up with TRBD2. Unmatched junction bases numbered 6, after V lost 4 bases and J lost 0 bases. Germline CDR1 LNHDA, CDR2 SQIVND (reference sequence). The CDR3 is 15 residues long. The CDR3 spells CASSTAGAISYEQYF. The DNA for the CDR3 is TGTGCCAGTAGTACCGCGGGAGCCATCTCCTACGAGCAGTACTTC.

The CDR3 spells CASSQDPGAVSGYTF. The CDR3 coding sequence is TGCGCCAGCAGCCAAGATCCAGGGGCAGTTAGTGGCTACACCTTC. This chain links TRBV4-3 with TRBJ1-2, with D tentatively TRBD1 (6 bases). The CDR3 runs 15 residues. CDR1 is LGHNA, CDR2 YSLEER, per germline. With 0 bases removed from V and 7 bases from J, the gap between germline ends came to 15 bases.

The gene calls are TRBV20-1 and TRBJ1-2; 10 bases are shared with TRBD1. Germline V lookup: CDR1 DFQATT, CDR2 SNEGSKA (reference sequence). J lost 9 bases, V lost 5 bases, and 3 bases had no gene match. CDR3 length: 11 amino acids. The CDR3 bases are TGCAGTGCTCGACAGGGGGCTCGCTACACCTTC. It codes for CSARQGARYTF.

The chain links TRBV28 to TRBJ2-1; possible D gene TRBD2, 6 bases. This CDR3 is 13 amino acids long. The V and J ends lost 10 bases and 12 bases respectively, with 22 bases between them. Germline-derived CDR1 and CDR2 are MDHEN and SYDVKM. The CDR3 is CATLHGSGQGQFF. The CDR3 DNA reads TGTGCCACCCTACACGGGAGCGGTCAGGGGCAGTTCTTC.

The gene calls are TRBV5-6 and TRBJ2-3; no clear D. The CDR3 runs to 13 residues. The germline V and J ends were trimmed by 5 bases and 0 bases, with 7 bases remaining between them. Per germline, CDR1 SGHDT and CDR2 YYEEEE. This chain's CDR3 is CASSYDSTDTQYF. The CDR3 bases are TGTGCCAGCAGTTACGACAGCACAGATACGCAGTATTTT.